The 15 T cell receptor beta chains in this list originate from one sample, sequenced in a study of molecular identifiers for immune sequencing clone quantification. A single record per CDR3 protein comes from TCRdb applying MiXCR to the PCR reads. Among roughly 630,000 distinct CDR3 sequences listed, 25% were seen once. The sequencing input was naive CD8+ T cells from blood, with Jurkat cell RNA spiked in. Documented subset: FACS-sorted CD8+CD4-CCR7+CD45RA+ naive T cells. The receptors derive from a human donor in good health. Some libraries in this study had Jurkat cell RNA spiked in.

This clonotype was counted ten times or more. The chain couples TRBV7-2 to TRBJ2-1; 12 bases match TRBD2. Per the germline V gene, CDR1 is SGHTA and CDR2 is FQGNSA. Trimming removed 2 bases from V and 2 bases from J; junction bases left unmatched: 7. The CDR3 runs 18 residues. Here the CDR3 DNA reads TGTGCCAGCAGCTTAAGAGCTAGCGGGAGGGCCCCCTACAATGAGCAGTTCTTC. This encodes CASSLRASGRAPYNEQFF.

In the case of this clonotype: The CDR3 carries no conserved terminal phenylalanine or tryptophan, so it likely arises from a read error. This chain connects TRBV3-1 to TRBJ2-2; possibly TRBD2 for D (7 bases). This CDR3 is built from 17 residues. V shed 0 bases and J shed 3 bases, with 14 bases lying between them. Germline CDR1 reads LGHDT; CDR2 reads YNNKEL (reference sequence). This CDR3 reads CASSQDYRDYHTGELFY. CDR3 sequence (DNA): TGTGCCAGCAGCCAAGATTACAGGGACTATCACACCGGGGAGCTGTTTTAT.

This chain connects TRBV2 to TRBJ2-7; either TRBD1 or TRBD2 may supply D (5 bases each). The CDR3 length is 12 residues. CDR1 and CDR2 (germline): SNHLY, FYNNEI. Deletions cut 11 bases from V and 2 bases from J, with 13 bases between. As DNA, the CDR3 is TGTGCCGTCCGAGGGACCACCTACGAGCAGTACTTC. This encodes CAVRGTTYEQYF.

In its sample, this clonotype was seen a few times. The V gene is TRBV2, the J gene TRBJ1-2, with 7 bases identical to TRBD1. V shed 1 base, J shed 0 bases, and the junction held 5 bases outside the gene matches. Germline CDR1 SNHLY, CDR2 FYNNEI. The CDR3 is 16 residues long. The CDR3 region has the DNA TGTGCCAGCAGTGAAGACGGGACAGTAGCTAACTATGGCTACACCTTC. Protein sequence: CASSEDGTVANYGYTF.

This clonotype has a handful of counts. The chain employs TRBV13 and TRBJ2-1, with D possibly matching TRBD1 (6 bases). The CDR3 runs to 14 residues. Trimming removed 5 bases from V and 5 bases from J, with 13 bases in between. The V gene's germline CDR1 is PRHDT and CDR2 FYEKMQ (reference sequence). CDR3 sequence (DNA): TGTGCCAGCAGCCCGGGACAACTCCACAATGAGCAGTTCTTC. It is translated as CASSPGQLHNEQFF.

This clonotype has a count of ten or more. The rearrangement uses TRBV11-1 and TRBJ2-7; 7 positions agree with TRBD2. Germline V lookup: CDR1 SGHAT, CDR2 FQDESV (reference sequence). The CDR3 length is 15 residues. Unmatched junction bases numbered 8, after V lost 0 bases and J lost 6 bases. The CDR3 region has the DNA TGTGCCAGCAGCTTAGCGACGGGAGGAGGAACCGAGCAGTACTTC. Translation gives CASSLATGGGTEQYF.

On this clonotype itself: The junction and the germline gene differ at one end; a read error may be behind it. The V call is TRBV20-1, the J call TRBJ2-3; TRBD2 aligns across 9 bases. CDR1 and CDR2 from the germline V gene are DFQATT and SNEGSKA (reference sequence). This CDR3 has 17 amino acids. The CDR3 protein is CSAEPRSELAGTDAQYF. The DNA of the CDR3 is TGCAGTGCTGAACCCAGGAGTGAACTAGCGGGCACAGATGCGCAGTATTTT.

This clonotype has at least ten counts. The CDR3 DNA reads TGTGCCAGCTCACCAGAGGAGAAGCCCCCCTTCGCAGATACGCAGTATTTT. The encoded protein is CASSPEEKPPFADTQYF. The genes are TRBV18 and TRBJ2-3; no definite D call. CDR3 length: 17 residues. CDR1 and CDR2 from the germline V gene are KGHSH and LQKENI. V shed 2 bases and J shed 4 bases, with 19 bases lying between them.

This clonotype showed up many times. The chain couples TRBV27 to TRBJ1-2, with D possibly TRBD1 on 5 matching bases. The CDR3 has 13 residues. Germline assignment: CDR1 MNHEY and CDR2 SMNVEV (reference sequence). The V end lost 5 bases, the J end lost 5 bases, and 12 bases lay between the germline ends. For the CDR3, the DNA is TGTGCCAGCAGTCCAGGGTCGGGGTATGGCTACACCTTC. It specifies CASSPGSGYGYTF.

The V and J genes are TRBV5-6 and TRBJ2-5; TRBD1 matches 8 bases. This CDR3 spans 17 amino acids. J gave up 1 base and V 0 bases, and 8 bases lay outside the gene matches. Germline CDR1 SGHDT, CDR2 YYEEEE. The CDR3 sequence is CASSLDWDRNIQETQYF. For the CDR3, the DNA is TGTGCCAGCAGCTTGGACTGGGACAGGAATATCCAAGAGACCCAGTACTTC.

This clonotype showed up many times. This chain links TRBV9 with TRBJ2-3; possible D gene TRBD2, 6 bases. Germline lookup yields CDR1 SGDLS and CDR2 YYNGEE. Trimming took off 3 bases at V and 9 bases at J, with 17 bases between the two ends. The CDR3 runs 14 residues. CDR3 sequence: CASSGKPLGGTQYF. The CDR3 nucleotides read TGTGCCAGCAGCGGGAAACCATTGGGAGGCACGCAGTATTTT.

This clonotype was seen only a few times. This chain joins TRBV5-4 and TRBJ2-1, with a weak D call TRBD1 (7 bases). Between the trimmed V and J ends, which lost 1 base and 10 bases, there was a span of 12 bases. The CDR3 contains 13 residues. The germline V gene has CDR1 SGHNT and CDR2 YYREEE (reference sequence). CDR3 sequence (DNA): TGTGCCAGCAGCTTGAGGGGGCGGGAAGAGCAGTTCTTC. It encodes CASSLRGREEQFF.

This clonotype appeared many times. J is TRBJ2-4 and V is TRBV5-1; the match to TRBD1 covers 9 bases. The CDR3 is made up of 15 amino acids. V shed 3 bases and J 1 base; nucleotides not matched to a gene: 2. Looked up from germline, CDR1 is SGHRS and CDR2 is YFSETQ. CDR3 loop: CASSWDREAKNIQYF. As DNA, the CDR3 is TGCGCCAGCAGCTGGGACAGGGAGGCCAAAAACATTCAGTACTTC.

This clonotype occurred many times. The rearrangement links TRBV28 to TRBJ1-1; D unclear. Trimming removed 5 bases at V and 3 bases at J, with 19 bases between. Germline loops: CDR1 MDHEN, CDR2 SYDVKM. This CDR3 comprises 16 residues. DNA of the CDR3: TGTGCCAGCAGTATGGCGGGAAAAGGTAGAGACACTGAAGCTTTCTTT. It codes for CASSMAGKGRDTEAFF.

This clonotype has at least ten counts. V gene TRBV29-1 combines with J gene TRBJ1-1; TRBD1 might be the D (6 bases). CDR1 SQVTM and CDR2 ANQGSEA come from the germline V gene. V was pared by 1 base and J by 1 base, with 13 bases between. The CDR3 loop spans 15 amino acids. The DNA for the CDR3 is TGCAGCGTTGAAGGAGGGGACAACTGGAACACTGAAGCTTTCTTT. Its protein product is CSVEGGDNWNTEAFF.